This TCR beta chain was profiled in a study of sequential checkpoint blockade in melanoma. Study summary: Arm A got nivolumab then ipilimumab; arm B the reverse, 1:1.

A single count supports this clone. Here immunoSEQ multiplex PCR was the method, and the copy in TCRdb shows in-frame clones only, minus some. The data show 25,000 to 35,000 clones, about 89% seen once. Documented treatment: randomized to nivolumab then ipilimumab (arm A) or the reverse (arm B). Live CD3+CD8+ CD19− CD56− cells were sorted from PBMCs. The V gene end was trimmed by 2 bases and the J gene end by 5 bases; junction bases not matched to a gene: 1. Germline lookup yields CDR1 SGHRS and CDR2 YFSETQ. CDR3 size: 15 residues. Sequenced material: CD8+ T cells sorted from blood (inferred from file names), taken from a patient given nivolumab and ipilimumab in sequence. This clonotype was obtained from a human donor with melanoma. The genes are TRBV5-1 and TRBJ2-2; 12 bases map to TRBD2. The CDR3 reads CASSFLAGGTGELFF. CDR3 nucleotides: TGCGCCAGCAGCTTCCTAGCGGGGGGGACCGGGGAGCTGTTTTTT.